The next 18 T cell receptor beta chains were all read from a single sample in a study of blood T cell repertoires in COVID-19. Data came from immunoSEQ multiplex PCR; TCRdb stores just in-frame clones and leaves some out. The table has tens of thousands of clones, about 87% seen once. Sequencing was carried out using peripheral blood. These receptors were obtained from a man aged 35-49 years with COVID-19, enrolled during active disease.

J is TRBJ2-7 and V is TRBV6-5, with D maybe TRBD1 (5 bases). V shed 6 bases and J shed 3 bases, with 12 bases lying between them. The CDR3 spans 13 residues. CDR1 and CDR2 (germline): MNHEY, SVGAGI. As DNA, the CDR3 is TGTGCCAGCAGCACCCAGGGTAACTACGAGCAGTACTTC. Translated: CASSTQGNYEQYF.

The chain carries TRBV2 and TRBJ2-7; D is ambiguous. The CDR3 is made up of 15 amino acids. V was clipped by 4 bases and J by 2 bases, with 15 bases between them. Germline loops: CDR1 SNHLY, CDR2 FYNNEI. CDR3 bases: TGTGCCAGCAGTGTTGTCGTGGCGGTCCCCTACGAGCAGTACTTC. Its translation is CASSVVVAVPYEQYF. Complete variable domain (other parts from reference TRBV2 and TRBJ2-7): EPEVTQTPSHQVTQMGQEVILRCVPISNHLYFYWYRQILGQKVEFLVSFYNNEISEKSEIFDDQFSVERPDGSNFTLKIRSTKLEDSAMYFCASSVVVAVPYEQYFGPGTRLTVT.

The rearrangement joins TRBV7-2 to TRBJ2-5, with 8 nucleotides matching TRBD1. The ends lost 5 bases at V and 5 bases at J; junction bases unmatched: 4. Germline assignment: CDR1 SGHTA and CDR2 FQGNSA. This CDR3 is 13 amino acids long. CDR3 loop: CASSRDRPETQYF. DNA of the CDR3: TGTGCCAGCAGCCGGGACAGGCCCGAGACCCAGTACTTC.

This chain links TRBV2 with TRBJ1-5, with a weak D call TRBD1 (6 bases). Per germline, CDR1 SNHLY and CDR2 FYNNEI. The CDR3 consists of 12 residues. Trimming took off 6 bases at V and 7 bases at J, with 10 bases between the two ends. CDR3 DNA: TGTGCCAGCAGAGGGGGTGGCCAGCCCCAGCATTTT. This codes for CASRGGGQPQHF.

This rearrangement joins TRBV3-1 (or the pseudogene TRBV3-2) to TRBJ2-1; the match to TRBD2 covers 14 bases. The CDR3 length is 16 residues. The germline V gene has CDR1 LGHDT and CDR2 YNNKEL (reference sequence). V trimming: 6 bases; J trimming: 9 bases; junction bases outside the gene matches: 10. DNA for the CDR3: TGTGCCAGCAGGAACCCCGGGACTAGCGGGAGTGCTGAGCAGTTCTTC. It encodes CASRNPGTSGSAEQFF.

This clone came up a few times. The chain employs TRBV7-9 and TRBJ2-1; 8 bases agree with TRBD1. Germline trimming cut 3 bases from V and 8 bases from J; bases unmatched to any gene: 6. CDR1 is SEHNR, CDR2 FQNEAQ, per germline (reference sequence). This CDR3 is built from 14 residues. The CDR3 DNA is TGTGCCAGCAGCTTCGCGGACAGGGTTGATGAGCAGTTCTTC. It specifies CASSFADRVDEQFF.

This clone was detected only once. The rearrangement links TRBV6-5 to TRBJ2-7, with D possibly TRBD1 on 6 matching bases. The germline gives CDR1 MNHEY, CDR2 SVGAGI. The CDR3 covers 14 residues. Between the trimmed V and J ends, which lost 8 bases and 2 bases, there was a span of 16 bases. This CDR3 is CASWDIGFTYEQYF. The CDR3 bases are TGTGCCAGCTGGGACATTGGGTTTACCTACGAGCAGTACTTC.

V gene TRBV28 combines with J gene TRBJ2-7, with 11 bases lining up with TRBD2. Unmatched junction bases numbered 7, after V lost 6 bases and J lost 6 bases. The CDR3 spans 14 residues. Germline CDR1 and CDR2: MDHEN and SYDVKM. CDR3 protein: CASRGSGGGGEQYF. DNA of the CDR3: TGTGCCAGCAGAGGTAGCGGGGGGGGAGGCGAGCAGTACTTC.

The chain recombines TRBV11-3 with TRBJ2-1; D perhaps matches TRBD2 (6 bases). The germline CDR1 and CDR2 sequences are SGHNT and YENEEA. V was shortened by 2 bases and J by 3 bases, with 8 bases between the two germline ends. The CDR3 extends over 14 amino acids. CDR3 sequence reads: CASSLRGFYNEQFF. CDR3 nucleotide sequence: TGTGCCAGCAGCTTACGGGGGTTCTACAATGAGCAGTTCTTC.

This clone came up once. The rearrangement uses TRBV19 and TRBJ2-5, with 8 nucleotides matching TRBD2. Germline trimming cut 3 bases from V and 2 bases from J; bases unmatched to any gene: 2. The germline V gene has CDR1 LNHDA and CDR2 SQIVND (reference sequence). This CDR3 comprises 14 residues. The CDR3, as DNA: TGTGCCAGTAGTATTCGGGGGGGACAAGAGACCCAGTACTTC. As protein: CASSIRGGQETQYF.

V usage is TRBV7-9 and J usage is TRBJ2-5, with 7 positions matching TRBD2. This CDR3 has 15 residues. The germline V gene encodes CDR1 SEHNR and CDR2 FQNEAQ (reference sequence). The V gene end was trimmed by 1 base and the J gene end by 10 bases; junction bases not matched to a gene: 12. DNA of the CDR3: TGTGCCAGCAGCTTAGTCACGGTTTCGGGGGGTGACCAGTACTTC. Encoded protein: CASSLVTVSGGDQYF.

This chain joins TRBV29-1 and TRBJ1-1; 7 nucleotides align to TRBD1. With 7 bases clipped from V and 0 bases from J, the junction kept 5 bases outside the gene matches. The CDR3 is 13 residues long. Germline V CDR1 and CDR2: SQVTM, ANQGSEA. CDR3 nucleotide sequence: TGCAGCGGCAACAGGGGTATGAACACTGAAGCTTTCTTT. As protein: CSGNRGMNTEAFF.

This chain connects TRBV4-2 to TRBJ2-7, with 7 bases that match TRBD1. Trimming cost V 3 bases and J 0 bases; bases outside gene matches: 8. Per germline, CDR1 LGHNA and CDR2 YNFKEQ. The CDR3 totals 16 residues. The CDR3 loop is CASSHGIRDSSYEQYF. The CDR3 DNA is TGTGCCAGCAGCCATGGTATTCGGGACAGCTCCTACGAGCAGTACTTC.

The chain carries TRBV5-6 and TRBJ2-7; 8 bases align to TRBD1. With 2 bases clipped from V and 4 bases from J, the junction kept 8 bases outside the gene matches. The CDR3 has 15 residues. The germline gives CDR1 SGHDT, CDR2 YYEEEE. CDR3 region: CASSFGQGGRYEQYF. The CDR3 coding sequence is TGTGCCAGCAGCTTCGGACAGGGTGGTCGGTACGAGCAGTACTTC.

V gene TRBV19 combines with J gene TRBJ2-2; D unclear. CDR1 LNHDA and CDR2 SQIVND come from the germline V gene (reference sequence). The CDR3 is 13 residues long. V lost 1 base to trimming and J lost 6 bases, with 6 bases between them. CDR3 nucleotides: TGTGCCAGTAGTATAGGCGGTTCCGGGGAGCTGTTTTTT. Its protein is CASSIGGSGELFF. Based on the CDR3 plus reference TRBV19 and TRBJ2-2, the full variable domain is DGGITQSPKYLFRKEGQNVTLSCEQNLNHDAMYWYRQDPGQGLRLIYYSQIVNDFQKGDIAEGYSVSREKKESFPLTVTSAQKNPTAFYLCASSIGGSGELFFGEGSRLTVL.

The chain carries TRBV11-3 and TRBJ1-6; D is ambiguous. Germline V lookup: CDR1 SGHNT, CDR2 YENEEA. CDR3 size: 14 residues. V lost 7 bases, J lost 7 bases, and 14 bases lay in between. As DNA, the CDR3 is TGTGCCAGCACCCTAGGCGGGCCGAATTCACCCCTCCACTTT. Amino acids: CASTLGGPNSPLHF. Looking up the rest from reference TRBV11-3 and TRBJ1-6 gives the full variable domain: EAGVVQSPRYKIIEKKQPVAFWCNPISGHNTLYWYLQNLGQGPELLIRYENEEAVDDSQLPKDRFSAERLKGVDSTLKIQPAELGDSAVYLCASTLGGPNSPLHFGNGTRLTVT.

The CDR3 sequence: CASSQGGTLAGEVGELFF. The CDR3, as DNA: TGTGCCAGCAGCCAAGGGGGGACTCTAGCGGGAGAGGTCGGGGAGCTGTTTTTT. The chain has TRBV3-1 (or the pseudogene TRBV3-2) and TRBJ2-2; TRBD2 aligns across 10 bases. CDR3 size: 18 residues. The germline V gene has CDR1 LGHDT and CDR2 YNNKEL (reference sequence). V lost 1 base to trimming and J lost 7 bases; unmatched junction nucleotides: 12.

The chain has TRBV28 and TRBJ1-5; no definite D call. Trimming shortened V by 4 bases and J by 2 bases, and 6 bases separated the two germline ends. This CDR3 has 13 amino acids. Germline-derived CDR1 and CDR2 are MDHEN and SYDVKM. The CDR3 bases are TGTGCCAGCAGTTGGCAGGGCAATCAGCCCCAGCATTTT. Translation: CASSWQGNQPQHF.